This T cell receptor beta chain is drawn from a study of T cell responses to AZD1222 COVID-19 vaccine. Assay: immunoSEQ multiplex PCR; the TCRdb copy retains only in-frame clones and omits some. The sample yields some 110,000 clones, around 88% seen once. Doses given second, at about 4 or about 12 weeks, were pooled. Looked up from germline, CDR1 is MNHEY and CDR2 is SVGEGT. This CDR3 is 16 amino acids long. The V segment lost 4 bases and the J segment 4 bases; nucleotides outside the gene matches: 8. The sample in question was peripheral blood, obtained 28 days after the second AZD1222 dose. The TCR sequence derives from an adult who received the AZD1222 COVID-19 vaccine. The chain combines TRBV6-2 or TRBV6-3 with TRBJ2-7; 12 bases are a match to TRBD2. The CDR3 bases are TGTGCCAGCAGTTCCCCGGGACTAGCGGGTGTTTACGAGCAGTACTTC. Translated: CASSSPGLAGVYEQYF.